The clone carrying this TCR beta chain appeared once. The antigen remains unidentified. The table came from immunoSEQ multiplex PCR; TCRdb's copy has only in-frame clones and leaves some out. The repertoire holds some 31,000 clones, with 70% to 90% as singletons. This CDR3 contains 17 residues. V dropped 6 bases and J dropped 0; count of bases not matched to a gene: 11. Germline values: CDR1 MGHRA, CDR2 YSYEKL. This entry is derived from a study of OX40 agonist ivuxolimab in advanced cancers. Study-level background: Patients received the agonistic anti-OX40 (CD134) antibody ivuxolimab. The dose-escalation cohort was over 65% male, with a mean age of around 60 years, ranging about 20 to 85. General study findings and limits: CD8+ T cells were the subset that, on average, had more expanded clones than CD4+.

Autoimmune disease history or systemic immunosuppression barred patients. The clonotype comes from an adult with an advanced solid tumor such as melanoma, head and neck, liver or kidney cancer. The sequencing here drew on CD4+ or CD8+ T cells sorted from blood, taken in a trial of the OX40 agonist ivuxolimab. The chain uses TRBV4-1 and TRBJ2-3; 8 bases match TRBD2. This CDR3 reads CASRGLGLDRSTDTQYF. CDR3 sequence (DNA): TGCGCCAGCAGGGGCCTGGGACTAGACCGAAGCACAGATACGCAGTATTTT.